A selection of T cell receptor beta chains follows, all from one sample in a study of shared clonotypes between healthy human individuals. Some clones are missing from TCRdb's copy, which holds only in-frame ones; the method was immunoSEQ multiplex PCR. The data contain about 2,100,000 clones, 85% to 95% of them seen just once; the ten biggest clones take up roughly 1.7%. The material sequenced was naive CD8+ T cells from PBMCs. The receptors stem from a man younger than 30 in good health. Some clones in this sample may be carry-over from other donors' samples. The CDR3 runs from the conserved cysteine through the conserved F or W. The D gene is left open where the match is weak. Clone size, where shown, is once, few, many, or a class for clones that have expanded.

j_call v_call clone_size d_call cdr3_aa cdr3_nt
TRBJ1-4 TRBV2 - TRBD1 CASSDRDRGEKLFF TGTGCCAGCAGTGATCGGGACAGGGGGGAAAAACTGTTTTTT
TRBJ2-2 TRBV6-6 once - CASSISGELFF TGTGCCAGCAGTATAAGCGGGGAGCTGTTTTTT
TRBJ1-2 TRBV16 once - CASSQSSGPPPSYGYTF TGTGCCAGCAGCCAATCGTCAGGACCGCCACCCTCGTATGGCTACACCTTC
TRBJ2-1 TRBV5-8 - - CASSPLNEQFF TGTGCCAGCAGCCCACTCAATGAGCAGTTCTTC
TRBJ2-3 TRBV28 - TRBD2 CASSSPIRRGGPLSTDTQYF TGTGCCAGCAGTTCTCCCATTCGGAGGGGAGGGCCCCTAAGCACAGATACGCAGTATTTT
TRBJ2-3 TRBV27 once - CASSFSGPDTQYF TGTGCCAGCAGTTTTAGTGGGCCAGATACGCAGTATTTT
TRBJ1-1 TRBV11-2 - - CASSLVSGLNTEAFF TGTGCCAGCAGCTTAGTATCAGGGTTGAACACTGAAGCTTTCTTT
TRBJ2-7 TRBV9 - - CASSAGALTEQYF TGTGCCAGCAGCGCGGGAGCCCTAACCGAGCAGTACTTC
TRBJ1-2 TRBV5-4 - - CASSFLGGDYGYTF TGTGCCAGCAGCTTCCTGGGGGGGGACTATGGCTACACCTTC
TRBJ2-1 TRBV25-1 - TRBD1 CASRPGQGIYNEQFF TGTGCCAGCAGACCGGGACAGGGGATATACAATGAGCAGTTCTTC
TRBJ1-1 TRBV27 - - CASKDSETLNTEAFF TGTGCCAGCAAGGACAGTGAGACCCTGAACACTGAAGCTTTCTTT
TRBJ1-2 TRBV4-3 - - CASSQVSGGALYGYTF TGCGCCAGCAGCCAAGTTTCCGGAGGGGCCCTATATGGCTACACCTTC
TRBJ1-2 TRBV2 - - CASLDGLYGYTF TGTGCCAGCCTCGACGGACTCTATGGCTACACCTTC
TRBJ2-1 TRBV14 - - CASSQVSERNEQFF TGTGCCAGCAGCCAAGTAAGCGAGAGGAATGAGCAGTTCTTC
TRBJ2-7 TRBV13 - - CASSLPAATPYEQYF TGTGCCAGCAGCTTACCCGCGGCGACCCCCTACGAGCAGTACTTC
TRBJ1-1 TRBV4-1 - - CASSPAQGNTEAFF TGCGCCAGCAGCCCAGCTCAAGGGAACACTGAAGCTTTCTTT
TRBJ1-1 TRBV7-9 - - CASSSDGEAFF TGTGCCAGCAGTTCCGACGGGGAAGCTTTCTTT
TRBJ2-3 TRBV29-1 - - CSPRVVGTDTQYF TGCAGCCCCCGGGTGGTTGGCACAGATACGCAGTATTTT
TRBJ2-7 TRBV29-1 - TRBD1 CSVEFLGTGNSYEQYF TGCAGCGTTGAATTCTTGGGGACAGGAAATTCCTACGAGCAGTACTTC
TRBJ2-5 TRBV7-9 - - CASSLEGRKETQYF TGTGCCAGCAGCTTGGAGGGGCGAAAAGAGACCCAGTACTTC
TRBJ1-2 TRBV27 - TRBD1 CASRTEAREQGAVYGYTF TGTGCCAGCCGAACTGAAGCTCGGGAACAGGGGGCAGTCTATGGCTACACCTTC
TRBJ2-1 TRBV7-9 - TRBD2 CASSLRLAGGPSIEQFF TGTGCCAGCAGCCTGCGACTAGCGGGAGGGCCTTCAATTGAGCAGTTCTTC
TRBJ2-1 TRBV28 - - CASMRDRAYNEQFF TGTGCCAGCATGAGAGACCGAGCCTACAATGAGCAGTTCTTC
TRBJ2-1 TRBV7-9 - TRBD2 CASSPPGGSNYNEQFF TGTGCCAGCAGCCCCCCGGGCGGGAGCAACTACAATGAGCAGTTCTTC
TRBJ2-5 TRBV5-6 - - CASSFDQGKTQYF TGTGCCAGCAGCTTCGACCAGGGGAAGACCCAGTACTTC
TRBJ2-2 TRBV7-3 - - CASSADGANTGELFF TGTGCCAGCAGCGCCGACGGGGCGAACACCGGGGAGCTGTTTTTT
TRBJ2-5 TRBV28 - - CASSLLVGDAGLETQYF TGTGCCAGCAGTTTATTGGTCGGAGACGCTGGGCTGGAGACCCAGTACTTC
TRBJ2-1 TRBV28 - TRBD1 CASRIPGQGSNEQFF TGTGCCAGCAGGATACCGGGACAGGGATCTAATGAGCAGTTCTTC
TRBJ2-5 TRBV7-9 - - CASSLVSQETQYF TGTGCCAGCAGCTTAGTCAGCCAAGAGACCCAGTACTTC
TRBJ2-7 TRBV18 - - CASSPWTEAYEQYF TGTGCCAGCTCACCATGGACGGAGGCCTACGAGCAGTACTTC
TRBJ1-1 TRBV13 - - CASSLGPGGGTEAFF TGTGCCAGCAGCTTAGGTCCGGGAGGCGGCACTGAAGCTTTCTTT
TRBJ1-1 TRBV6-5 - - CASSYGQGMNTEAFF TGTGCCAGCAGTTATGGTCAGGGTATGAACACTGAAGCTTTCTTT
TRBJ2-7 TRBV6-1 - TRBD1 CASSAPGGYEQYF TGTGCCAGCAGTGCCCCAGGGGGCTACGAGCAGTACTTC
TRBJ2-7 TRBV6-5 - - CASSYSGGGVEQYF TGTGCCAGCAGTTACTCGGGTGGTGGGGTCGAGCAGTACTTC
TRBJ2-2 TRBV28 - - CASSFSRRKSIGELFF TGTGCCAGCAGTTTCTCCAGGAGAAAGAGTATCGGGGAGCTGTTTTTT
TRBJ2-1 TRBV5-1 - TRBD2 CASSFASGREQFF TGCGCCAGCAGCTTCGCTAGCGGGAGGGAGCAGTTCTTC
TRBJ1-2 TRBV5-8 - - CASSLVQGRDGYTF TGTGCCAGCAGCTTGGTACAGGGACGAGATGGCTACACCTTC
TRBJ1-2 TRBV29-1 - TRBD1 CSGEDNRGGYTF TGCAGCGGAGAAGATAACAGGGGCGGCTACACCTTC
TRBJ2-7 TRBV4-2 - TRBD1 CASSQDGTGSYEQYF TGTGCCAGCAGCCAAGATGGGACAGGAAGCTACGAGCAGTACTTC
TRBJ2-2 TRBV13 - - CASSTPLDVELFF TGTGCCAGCAGTACCCCATTGGACGTGGAGCTGTTTTTT
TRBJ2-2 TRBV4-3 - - CASSQDRRENTGELFF TGCGCCAGCAGCCAAGATCGCAGGGAGAACACCGGGGAGCTGTTTTTT
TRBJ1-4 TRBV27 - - CASSFVTPESGLFF TGTGCCAGCAGTTTCGTGACCCCTGAAAGCGGCCTGTTTTTT
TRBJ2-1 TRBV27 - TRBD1 CASSHTHRGAYNEQFF TGTGCCAGCAGTCATACCCACAGGGGCGCCTACAATGAGCAGTTCTTC
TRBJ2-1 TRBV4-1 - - CASSQDFVIFGRGDEQFF TGCGCCAGCAGCCAAGATTTTGTAATCTTTGGCAGGGGGGATGAGCAGTTCTTC